The 26 T cell receptor beta chains below come from one sample, sequenced in a study of control samples from healthy donors and cancer patients. Profiled with immunoSEQ multiplex PCR; TCRdb holds only in-frame clones, not every one. The sample has tens of thousands of clones; around 90% are singletons. Sequencing was carried out using blood. The receptors stem from a woman aged 45 to 65 in good health.

The J gene is TRBJ1-2, the V gene TRBV10-3, with 7 nucleotides matching TRBD1. Germline CDR1 ENHRY, CDR2 SYGVKD. The CDR3 totals 13 residues. J gave up 8 bases and V 4 bases, and 7 bases lay outside the gene matches. The CDR3 reads CAISVFPGQGYTF. Written as DNA, the CDR3 is TGTGCCATCAGTGTCTTTCCGGGACAGGGCTACACCTTC.

The chain recombines TRBV24-1 with TRBJ1-5; tentatively, D is TRBD1 (5 bases). This CDR3 contains 15 residues. V was shortened by 2 bases and J by 2 bases, with 9 bases between the two germline ends. Per the germline V gene, CDR1 is KGHDR and CDR2 is SFDVKD. CDR3 bases: TGTGCCACCAGTGATTCCCAGGGTGGCAATCAGCCCCAGCATTTT. Its translation: CATSDSQGGNQPQHF.

The count of this clone is one. This chain connects TRBV5-1 to TRBJ1-1; TRBD1 is a possible D gene (6 bases). Deletions cut 4 bases from V and 0 bases from J, with 19 bases between. Germline CDR1 is SGHRS and CDR2 is YFSETQ. The CDR3 contains 17 residues. CDR3 amino acids: CASSPSSTGHMNTEAFF. In DNA form, the CDR3 reads TGCGCCAGCAGCCCCTCCTCCACGGGACACATGAACACTGAAGCTTTCTTT.

This chain uses TRBV6-5 with TRBJ2-7, with 7 bases that match TRBD2. Germline lookup yields CDR1 MNHEY and CDR2 SVGAGI. Losses at the gene ends were 2 bases for V and 3 bases for J; bases not matched to a gene: 10. The CDR3 is made up of 16 amino acids. The CDR3 reads CASSYRPSGEGYEQYF. CDR3 in DNA: TGTGCCAGCAGTTACCGGCCAAGCGGGGAGGGCTACGAGCAGTACTTC.

The chain recombines TRBV7-2 with TRBJ2-1; weak D call: TRBD1 (6 bases). This CDR3 contains 14 residues. Germline V gives CDR1 SGHTA, CDR2 FQGNSA. The V gene lost 5 bases and the J gene lost 4 bases, with 12 bases spanning the gap. The CDR3 is CASSATTGYNEQFF. The CDR3 nucleotides read TGTGCCAGCAGCGCGACCACAGGGTACAATGAGCAGTTCTTC.

In this sample, this clone turned up once. V and J are TRBV5-1 and TRBJ1-2; D perhaps matches TRBD1 (6 bases). V dropped 7 bases and J dropped 8 bases, with 15 bases sitting between them. Germline values: CDR1 SGHRS, CDR2 YFSETQ. This CDR3 is built from 12 residues. The CDR3 reads CASGQPLRGYTF. CDR3 in DNA: TGCGCCAGCGGACAGCCCTTGCGGGGCTACACCTTC.

This clone was observed a few times. The chain recombines TRBV7-9 with TRBJ2-5; weak D call: TRBD2 (5 bases). The germline V and J ends were trimmed by 5 bases and 0 bases, with 13 bases remaining between them. CDR3 length: 15 residues. CDR1 SEHNR and CDR2 FQNEAQ come from the germline V gene (reference sequence). DNA of the CDR3: TGTGCCAGCAGCACCGGCGGGCGGTACCAAGAGACCCAGTACTTC. It encodes CASSTGGRYQETQYF.

The rearrangement uses TRBV18 and TRBJ1-2, with 8 bases matching TRBD1. CDR1 and CDR2 from the germline V gene are KGHSH and LQKENI. Trimming removed 2 bases from V and 0 bases from J; junction bases left unmatched: 8. This CDR3 is built from 17 residues. The CDR3 DNA reads as TGTGCCAGCTCACCAGAGGGACAGGCGGAAGCTAACTATGGCTACACCTTC. This sequence encodes CASSPEGQAEANYGYTF.

The DNA of the CDR3 is TGTGCCAGCAGCGCGATGTCTGGGGCCAACGTCCTGACTTTC. This encodes CASSAMSGANVLTF. The chain carries TRBV28 and TRBJ2-6; D is unclear. Trimming stripped 6 bases from V and 1 base from J, with 7 bases between. This CDR3 comprises 14 residues. Germline assignment: CDR1 MDHEN and CDR2 SYDVKM.

V gene TRBV28 combines with J gene TRBJ1-1, with 11 bases matching TRBD1. This CDR3 has 13 residues. V was clipped by 7 bases and J by 9 bases; unmatched bases: 7. Looked up from germline, CDR1 is MDHEN and CDR2 is SYDVKM. CDR3 sequence: CASMRGQGEKAFF. Here the CDR3 DNA reads TGTGCCAGCATGCGGGGACAGGGGGAAAAAGCTTTCTTT.

The chain recombines TRBV7-3 with TRBJ2-1, with D uncertain. The CDR3 has 13 amino acids. The V gene lost 4 bases and the J gene lost 5 bases, with 9 bases spanning the gap. CDR1 SGHTA and CDR2 FQGTGA come from the germline V gene. CDR3 in DNA: TGTGCCAGCAGCTCTTCCAACGACAATGAGCAGTTCTTC. Protein: CASSSSNDNEQFF.

Concerning this clone: A read error may produce the germline difference seen at one junction end. V gene TRBV7-9 combines with J gene TRBJ1-1, with unresolved D. The germline V gene encodes CDR1 SEHNR and CDR2 FQNEAQ (reference sequence). This CDR3 spans 14 amino acids. The CDR3, as DNA: TGTGCCAGCAGCTTAGGTCAACTGAAGACTGAAGCTTTCTTT. Translation: CASSLGQLKTEAFF.

By its share, this clone is medium-sized. V and J are TRBV28 and TRBJ1-1; D might be TRBD1 (6 bases). V lost 4 bases and J 6 bases, leaving 15 bases between the germline ends. The CDR3 has 14 residues. Germline values: CDR1 MDHEN, CDR2 SYDVKM. The CDR3 region has the DNA TGTGCCAGCAGTTCCCGATACAGGGACCCTGAAGCTTTCTTT. This encodes CASSSRYRDPEAFF.

CDR3 loop: CATSRGLGQINQPQHF. CDR3 bases: TGTGCCACCAGCAGGGGCTTGGGACAGATCAATCAGCCCCAGCATTTT. The rearrangement joins TRBV15 to TRBJ1-5, with 7 bases identical to TRBD1. V dropped 3 bases and J dropped 3; count of bases not matched to a gene: 8. Germline V CDR1 and CDR2: LNHNV, YYDKDF (reference sequence). There are 16 residues in the CDR3. The variable domain in full, with the rest retrieved from reference TRBV15 and TRBJ1-5, is DAMVIQNPRYQVTQFGKPVTLSCSQTLNHNVMYWYQQKSSQAPKLLFHYYDKDFNNEADTPDNFQSRRPNTSFCFLDIRSPGLGDTAMYLCATSRGLGQINQPQHFGDGTRLSIL.

The chain uses TRBV6-5 and TRBJ1-2; 8 nucleotides line up with TRBD1. J lost 4 bases, V lost 7 bases, and 2 bases had no gene match. CDR3 length: 12 amino acids. Germline loops: CDR1 MNHEY, CDR2 SVGAGI. In DNA form, the CDR3 reads TGTGCCAGCAATCAGGGGGCCTATGGCTACACCTTC. Its translation: CASNQGAYGYTF.

The chain is built from TRBV7-3 and TRBJ2-1; D is possibly TRBD2 (6 bases). Germline V CDR1 and CDR2: SGHTA, FQGTGA. The CDR3 is 15 amino acids. V was trimmed by 1 base and J by 6 bases, leaving 13 bases between them. CDR3 sequence (DNA): TGTGCCAGCAGCTTAAATCGTCGGGGGACCAATGAGCAGTTCTTC. It encodes CASSLNRRGTNEQFF. The full variable domain, its missing parts supplied by reference TRBV7-3 and TRBJ2-1, is GAGVSQTPSNKVTEKGKYVELRCDPISGHTALYWYRQSLGQGPEFLIYFQGTGAADDSGLPNDRFFAVRPEGSVSTLKIQRTERGDSAVYLCASSLNRRGTNEQFFGPGTRLTVL.

This sequence joins TRBV9 and TRBJ1-6; maybe TRBD1 (5 bases). Trimming removed 4 bases at V and 9 bases at J, with 8 bases between. Germline CDR1 is SGDLS and CDR2 is YYNGEE. This CDR3 is 12 amino acids long. In nucleotides, the CDR3 is TGTGCCAGCAGCTCCCAGGGTTCACCCCTCCACTTT. It codes for CASSSQGSPLHF.

This clone was picked up a small number of times. The V and J genes are TRBV10-3 and TRBJ2-2; no reliable D call. Germline V gives CDR1 ENHRY, CDR2 SYGVKD. Between the trimmed V and J ends, which lost 7 bases and 7 bases, there was a span of 10 bases. This CDR3 region has 12 residues. CDR3 sequence: CAINLPSGELFF. CDR3 bases: TGTGCCATCAACCTACCCAGCGGGGAGCTGTTTTTT.

J is TRBJ1-1 and V is TRBV5-1; 7 bases fit TRBD1. Germline values: CDR1 SGHRS, CDR2 YFSETQ. The ends lost 4 bases at V and 5 bases at J; junction bases unmatched: 8. The CDR3 has 14 amino acids. The CDR3 nucleotides read TGCGCCAGCAGCACTGGAAGGGGGCTAACTGAAGCTTTCTTT. Residues: CASSTGRGLTEAFF.

The chain recombines TRBV5-5 with TRBJ2-2; D is unclear. This CDR3 contains 14 residues. V lost 4 bases, J lost 0 bases, and 7 bases lay in between. Germline V gene sequence: CDR1 SGHKS, CDR2 YYEKEE (reference sequence). The CDR3: CASSPGPNTGELFF. The DNA for the CDR3 is TGTGCCAGCAGCCCTGGGCCGAACACCGGGGAGCTGTTTTTT.

J is TRBJ2-3 and V is TRBV24-1; maybe TRBD2 (5 bases). The V end lost 4 bases, the J end lost 0 bases, and 10 bases lay between the germline ends. Per the germline V gene, CDR1 is KGHDR and CDR2 is SFDVKD. The CDR3 has 15 residues. CDR3 DNA sequence: TGTGCCACCAGTGAGTTAGAGGGCAGCACAGATACGCAGTATTTT. As protein: CATSELEGSTDTQYF.

In its sample, this clone was seen once. The J gene is TRBJ1-1, the V gene TRBV6-5; D call uncertain. Trimming took off 5 bases at V and 1 base at J, with 11 bases between the two ends. The V gene's germline CDR1 is MNHEY and CDR2 SVGAGI. The CDR3 extends over 14 amino acids. The CDR3: CASSPTRGNTEAFF. The CDR3 region has the DNA TGTGCCAGCAGTCCGACACGCGGGAACACTGAAGCTTTCTTT.

As regards this clone: The same CDR3 can be traced to other DNA sequences in this sample. This sequence joins TRBV4-2 and TRBJ2-1; D assignment may be TRBD1 or TRBD2 (6 bases each). V lost 2 bases to trimming and J lost 7 bases, with 9 bases between them. CDR1 and CDR2 (germline): LGHNA, YNFKEQ. This CDR3 has 13 amino acids. The DNA of the CDR3 is TGTGCCAGCAGCCAAAAAGGGGGGAATGAGCAGTTCTTC. Translation: CASSQKGGNEQFF.

This rearrangement joins TRBV25-1 to TRBJ1-2, with a weak D call TRBD1 (5 bases). Germline V gives CDR1 MGHDK, CDR2 SYGVNS. The CDR3 sequence is 14 residues long. Trimming left V 3 bases short and J 8 bases short, with 16 bases between. CDR3 nucleotide sequence: TGTGCCAGCAGTGACCCCTTCGGGGCGGGGGGCTACACCTTC. It specifies CASSDPFGAGGYTF.

This chain joins TRBV7-8 and TRBJ1-5; 7 nucleotides match TRBD1. V lost 3 bases and J lost 5; bases outside the gene matches: 4. Germline V gives CDR1 SGHVS, CDR2 FQNEAQ. This CDR3 comprises 14 residues. As DNA, the CDR3 is TGTGCCAGCAGCTTTGAGGGGGCTTATCAGCCCCAGCATTTT. Its translation: CASSFEGAYQPQHF. The whole variable domain, filled in from reference TRBV7-8 and TRBJ1-5, reads GAGVSQSPRYKVAKRGQDVALRCDPISGHVSLFWYQQALGQGPEFLTYFQNEAQLDKSGLPSDRFFAERPEGSVSTLKIQRTQQEDSAVYLCASSFEGAYQPQHFGDGTRLSIL.

V and J are TRBV25-1 and TRBJ1-2; D uncertain. V was shortened by 4 bases and J by 8 bases, with 8 bases between the two germline ends. Germline V lookup: CDR1 MGHDK, CDR2 SYGVNS. The CDR3 length is 11 residues. CDR3 residues: CASSAFGGYTF. Written as DNA, the CDR3 is TGTGCCAGCAGTGCATTTGGGGGCTACACCTTC.